These 22 T cell receptor beta chains share one sample of origin, sequenced in a study of blood T cell repertoires in COVID-19. Sequencing used immunoSEQ multiplex PCR; TCRdb keeps in-frame clones, though not all of them. This sample carries just under 150,000 clones, about 85% of them seen once, and the ten largest clones take roughly 2.6%. Sample: peripheral blood. These receptor sequences come from a human donor with acute or convalescent COVID-19. The donor label of this sample is uncertain.

The V and J genes are TRBV12-3 or TRBV12-4 and TRBJ1-3, with 7 bases that match TRBD1. Germline trimming cut 6 bases from V and 3 bases from J; bases unmatched to any gene: 2. The CDR3 runs 13 residues. The CDR3 here is CASSRDSGNTIYF. The CDR3 DNA sequence: TGTGCCAGCAGCCGGGACAGTGGAAACACCATATATTTT.

This sequence joins TRBV3-1 (or the pseudogene TRBV3-2) and TRBJ2-5; 11 bases fit TRBD2. Germline assignment: CDR1 LGHDT and CDR2 YNNKEL (reference sequence). The CDR3 is 14 amino acids. V lost 4 bases to trimming and J lost 4 bases; unmatched junction nucleotides: 2. CDR3 sequence (DNA): TGTGCCAGCAGCCCGGGACTAGCGGTAGAGACCCAGTACTTC. Its protein product is CASSPGLAVETQYF.

The chain recombines TRBV12-3 or TRBV12-4 with TRBJ2-3; 10 bases are shared with TRBD2. The CDR3 extends over 12 amino acids. V was clipped by 9 bases and J by 14 bases; unmatched bases: 11. The CDR3 DNA is TGTGCCAGTGGGAGGGCGACTAGCGGGTGGTATTTT. Its protein product is CASGRATSGWYF.

The chain joins TRBV7-2 to TRBJ1-2; 8 nucleotides align to TRBD1. The V gene's germline CDR1 is SGHTA and CDR2 FQGNSA. The junction had 2 bases not matched to a gene; V was cut back by 4 bases and J by 4 bases. The CDR3 runs 13 residues. DNA for the CDR3: TGTGCCAGCAGCTCCGGACAGGGCTATGGCTACACCTTC. This gives the protein CASSSGQGYGYTF.

The chain links TRBV7-3 to TRBJ2-3; D unresolved. This CDR3 has 14 amino acids. Trimming shortened V by 3 bases and J by 0 bases, and 7 bases separated the two germline ends. From germline, CDR1 is SGHTA and CDR2 FQGTGA. The CDR3: CASSLSSSTDTQYF. The CDR3 coding sequence is TGTGCCAGCAGCTTGTCTAGTAGCACAGATACGCAGTATTTT.

The chain is built from TRBV7-2 and TRBJ1-2; 7 bases are a match to TRBD1. This CDR3 comprises 13 residues. V was clipped by 4 bases and J by 6 bases; unmatched bases: 5. Per the germline V gene, CDR1 is SGHTA and CDR2 is FQGNSA. The CDR3 loop is CASSSSTGDGYTF. CDR3 coding DNA: TGTGCCAGCAGCTCCAGCACAGGGGATGGCTACACCTTC. Based on the CDR3 plus reference TRBV7-2 and TRBJ1-2, the full variable domain is GAGVSQSPSNKVTEKGKDVELRCDPISGHTALYWYRQSLGQGLEFLIYFQGNSAPDKSGLPSDRFSAERTGGSVSTLTIQRTQQEDSAVYLCASSSSTGDGYTFGSGTRLTVV.

The chain carries TRBV3-1 (or the pseudogene TRBV3-2) and TRBJ2-1, with a possible D match to TRBD1 (5 bases). The CDR3 covers 14 residues. The germline CDR1 and CDR2 sequences are LGHDT and YNNKEL (reference sequence). V shed 1 base and J shed 5 bases, with 9 bases lying between them. CDR3 loop: CASSQGQGNNEQFF. Written as DNA, the CDR3 is TGTGCCAGCAGCCAAGGTCAGGGTAACAATGAGCAGTTCTTC.

V and J are TRBV24-1 and TRBJ2-3; a possible D gene is TRBD2 (6 bases). Germline-derived CDR1 and CDR2 are KGHDR and SFDVKD. V was shortened by 6 bases and J by 2 bases, with 14 bases between the two germline ends. The CDR3 covers 15 residues. The CDR3 reads CATSTRGKITDTQYF. CDR3 in DNA: TGTGCCACCAGTACTCGGGGGAAGATCACAGATACGCAGTATTTT.

The chain joins TRBV6-5 to TRBJ2-7, with D possibly being TRBD2 (5 bases). Germline lookup yields CDR1 MNHEY and CDR2 SVGAGI. Deletions cut 3 bases from V and 0 bases from J, with 12 bases between. CDR3 length: 15 amino acids. Here the CDR3 DNA reads TGTGCCAGCAGTTATTCCCCCCGGGGCTCCTACGAGCAGTACTTC. It yields the protein CASSYSPRGSYEQYF.

This chain uses TRBV9 with TRBJ2-1; D might be TRBD2 (6 bases). The CDR3 totals 9 residues. From germline, CDR1 is SGDLS and CDR2 YYNGEE. This CDR3 reads CTAGNEQFF. As DNA, the CDR3 is TGTACAGCGGGCAATGAGCAGTTCTTC.

The chain uses TRBV4-3 and TRBJ2-5; 11 nucleotides line up with TRBD2. V was clipped by 5 bases and J by 3 bases; unmatched bases: 5. Germline values: CDR1 LGHNA, CDR2 YSLEER. The CDR3 runs to 15 residues. The CDR3 nucleotides are TGCGCCAGCAGCAAACTGGGACTAGCGGAAGAGACCCAGTACTTC. Residues: CASSKLGLAEETQYF.

The DNA of the CDR3 is TGTGCCAGCAGTGGACTAGCGGGGGGGCTGGGGGAGACCCAGTACTTC. Protein sequence: CASSGLAGGLGETQYF. The chain combines TRBV6-1 with TRBJ2-5, with TRBD2 matching over 14 bases. V trimming: 4 bases; J trimming: 5 bases; junction bases outside the gene matches: 6. This CDR3 has 16 amino acids. Germline V gives CDR1 MNHNS, CDR2 SASEGT.

This chain joins TRBV7-8 and TRBJ2-1; TRBD2 matches 8 bases. The junction had 6 bases not matched to a gene; V was cut back by 6 bases and J by 2 bases. The germline V gene has CDR1 SGHVS and CDR2 FQNEAQ. This CDR3 comprises 15 residues. Here the CDR3 reads CASSSEGLAYNEQFF. The CDR3 DNA reads as TGTGCCAGCAGTTCAGAGGGACTAGCCTACAATGAGCAGTTCTTC.

This chain links TRBV4-2 with TRBJ2-1; 9 positions agree with TRBD2. Germline V lookup: CDR1 LGHNA, CDR2 YNFKEQ. Unmatched junction bases numbered 8, after V lost 1 base and J lost 7 bases. The CDR3 length is 16 residues. The CDR3 here is CASSQVGGRAVNEQFF. The DNA of the CDR3 is TGTGCCAGCAGCCAAGTTGGCGGGAGGGCTGTTAATGAGCAGTTCTTC.

The sample holds many counts of this clone. This sequence joins TRBV4-3 and TRBJ1-2, with TRBD1 matching over 9 bases. The CDR3 has 20 amino acids. CDR1 is LGHNA and CDR2 is YSLEER in the germline V gene. J gave up 6 bases and V 4 bases, and 24 bases lay outside the gene matches. The CDR3: CASSLDGQGLATKVIHGYTF. Here the CDR3 DNA reads TGCGCCAGCAGCCTAGACGGACAGGGGCTCGCGACCAAAGTTATCCATGGCTACACCTTC.

This clone was observed a handful of times. V is TRBV7-5 and J is TRBJ2-5; the DNA was not used to check the table's D call, TRBD1. TRBV7-5 has pseudogene status. The CDR3 loop spans 13 amino acids. CDR3 DNA: TGTGCCAGAAGCATTCAGTTACAAGAGACCCAGTACTTC. It yields the protein CARSIQLQETQYF.

This sequence joins TRBV4-3 and TRBJ1-1; D gene uncertain. V lost 6 bases, J lost 0 bases, and 14 bases lay in between. The CDR3 is made up of 15 amino acids. Germline V gene data show CDR1 as LGHNA and CDR2 as YSLEER. This chain's CDR3 is CASRADRELNTEAFF. The CDR3 bases are TGCGCCAGCAGAGCGGACCGAGAGCTGAACACTGAAGCTTTCTTT.

A few counts support this clone. The rearrangement joins TRBV5-1 to TRBJ2-7; 7 nucleotides match TRBD1. Germline V gives CDR1 SGHRS, CDR2 YFSETQ. With 4 bases clipped from V and 9 bases from J, the junction kept 13 bases outside the gene matches. This CDR3 contains 14 residues. The CDR3, as DNA: TGCGCCAGCAGCGCGACAGGGTCCCCCCGGGGGCAGTACTTC. Translating gives CASSATGSPRGQYF.

The chain has TRBV5-6 and TRBJ2-1; D perhaps matches TRBD2 (6 bases). This CDR3 is 15 amino acids long. Trimming removed 3 bases from V and 0 bases from J, with 10 bases in between. CDR1 and CDR2 from the germline V gene are SGHDT and YYEEEE. The CDR3 region is CASSSPLASYNEQFF. CDR3 sequence (DNA): TGTGCCAGCAGCTCACCACTAGCCTCCTACAATGAGCAGTTCTTC.

The chain uses TRBV18 and TRBJ2-5; 7 bases are shared with TRBD2. CDR3 size: 16 residues. Germline CDR1 reads KGHSH; CDR2 reads LQKENI. J was trimmed by 1 base and V by 2 bases; bases with no gene match: 7. The CDR3: CASSPVLQRGQETQYF. DNA for the CDR3: TGTGCCAGCTCACCAGTTCTCCAGCGGGGCCAAGAGACCCAGTACTTC. The variable domain in full, completed from reference TRBV18 and TRBJ2-5, reads NAGVMQNPRHLVRRRGQEARLRCSPMKGHSHVYWYRQLPEEGLKFMVYLQKENIIDESGMPKERFSAEFPKEGPSILRIQQVVRGDSAAYFCASSPVLQRGQETQYFGPGTRLLVL.

This clone showed up just once. The chain carries TRBV5-6 and TRBJ1-2; 9 bases match TRBD1. CDR3 length: 15 residues. The junction had 8 bases not matched to a gene; V was cut back by 4 bases and J by 4 bases. Per germline, CDR1 SGHDT and CDR2 YYEEEE. In nucleotides, the CDR3 is TGTGCCAGCAGCCCGCGGGACAGGGAGGGCTATGGCTACACCTTC. Translated: CASSPRDREGYGYTF.

The V gene is TRBV6-1, the J gene TRBJ1-2; the D is unclear. This CDR3 is built from 16 residues. In germline, CDR1 is MNHNS, CDR2 SASEGT. V shed 0 bases and J shed 6 bases, with 17 bases lying between them. CDR3 nucleotides: TGTGCCAGCAGTGAAGCTAATCCAACAGAAACGGATGGCTACACCTTC. Protein product: CASSEANPTETDGYTF.